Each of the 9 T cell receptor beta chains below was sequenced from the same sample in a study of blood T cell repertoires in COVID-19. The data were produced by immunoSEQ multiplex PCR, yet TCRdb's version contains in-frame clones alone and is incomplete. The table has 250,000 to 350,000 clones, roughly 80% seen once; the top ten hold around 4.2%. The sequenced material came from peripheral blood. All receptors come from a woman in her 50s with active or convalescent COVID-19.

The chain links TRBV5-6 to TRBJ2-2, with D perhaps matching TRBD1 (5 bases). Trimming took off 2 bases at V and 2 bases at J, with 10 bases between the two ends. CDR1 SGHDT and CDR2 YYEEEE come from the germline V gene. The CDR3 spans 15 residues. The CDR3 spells CASSFQGPNTGELFF. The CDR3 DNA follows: TGTGCCAGCAGCTTCCAGGGTCCTAACACCGGGGAGCTGTTTTTT.

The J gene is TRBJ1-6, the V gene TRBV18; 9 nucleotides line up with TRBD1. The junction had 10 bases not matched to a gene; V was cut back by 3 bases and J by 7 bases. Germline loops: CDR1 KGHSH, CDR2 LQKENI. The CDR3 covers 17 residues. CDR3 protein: CASSPLGTGSSNSPLHF. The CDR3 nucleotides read TGTGCCAGCTCACCCCTAGGGACAGGGTCGTCGAATTCACCCCTCCACTTT.

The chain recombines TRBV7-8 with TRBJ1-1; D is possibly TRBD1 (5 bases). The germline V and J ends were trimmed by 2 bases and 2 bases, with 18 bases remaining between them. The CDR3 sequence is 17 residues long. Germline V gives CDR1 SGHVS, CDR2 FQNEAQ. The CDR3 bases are TGTGCCAGCAGCTTACGGGCTAAGGGGCCTTTAAACACTGAAGCTTTCTTT. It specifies CASSLRAKGPLNTEAFF.

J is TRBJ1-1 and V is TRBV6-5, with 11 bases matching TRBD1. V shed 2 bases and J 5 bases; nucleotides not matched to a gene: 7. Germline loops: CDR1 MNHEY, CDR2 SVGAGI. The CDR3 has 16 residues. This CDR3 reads CASSYRPGQGGTEAFF. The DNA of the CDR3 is TGTGCCAGCAGTTACCGTCCGGGACAGGGGGGGACTGAAGCTTTCTTT.

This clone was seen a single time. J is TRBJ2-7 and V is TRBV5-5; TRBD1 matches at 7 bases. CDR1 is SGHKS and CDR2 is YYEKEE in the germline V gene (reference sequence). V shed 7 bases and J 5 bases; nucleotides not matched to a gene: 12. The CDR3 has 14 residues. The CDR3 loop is CASLEPGQTHEQYF. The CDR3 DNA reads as TGTGCCAGCCTTGAACCGGGACAGACCCACGAGCAGTACTTC.

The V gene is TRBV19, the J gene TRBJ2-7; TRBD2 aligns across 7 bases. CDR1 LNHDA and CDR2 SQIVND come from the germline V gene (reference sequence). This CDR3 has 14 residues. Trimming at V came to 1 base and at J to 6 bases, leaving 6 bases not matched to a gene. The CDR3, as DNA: TGTGCCAGTAGTATAGGGACCGGGAGGCGCGAGCAGTACTTC. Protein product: CASSIGTGRREQYF.

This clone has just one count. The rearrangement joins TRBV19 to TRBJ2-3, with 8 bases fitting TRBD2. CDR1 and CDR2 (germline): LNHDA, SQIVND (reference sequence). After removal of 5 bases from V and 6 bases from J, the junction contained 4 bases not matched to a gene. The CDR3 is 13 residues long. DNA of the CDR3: TGTGCCAGTAGTCCAACGGGGGGGGATACGCAGTATTTT. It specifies CASSPTGGDTQYF.

CDR3 loop: CASSPPGQDEKLFF. The CDR3 DNA sequence: TGTGCCAGCTCACCACCCGGACAGGATGAAAAACTGTTTTTT. The rearrangement joins TRBV18 to TRBJ1-4; 7 bases agree with TRBD1. The CDR3 sequence is 14 residues long. Germline V gives CDR1 KGHSH, CDR2 LQKENI. With 0 bases clipped from V and 6 bases from J, the junction kept 1 base outside the gene matches. The full variable domain, with the rest looked up from reference TRBV18 and TRBJ1-4, is NAGVMQNPRHLVRRRGQEARLRCSPMKGHSHVYWYRQLPEEGLKFMVYLQKENIIDESGMPKERFSAEFPKEGPSILRIQQVVRGDSAAYFCASSPPGQDEKLFFGSGTQLSVL.

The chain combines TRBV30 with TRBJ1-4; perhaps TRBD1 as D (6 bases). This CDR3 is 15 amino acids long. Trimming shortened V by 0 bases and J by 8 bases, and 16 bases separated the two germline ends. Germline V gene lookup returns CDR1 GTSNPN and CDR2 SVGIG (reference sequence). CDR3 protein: CAWSVKTGSYEKLFF. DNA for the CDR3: TGTGCCTGGAGTGTAAAAACAGGGTCGTACGAAAAACTGTTTTTT.